In this sample, the clone carrying this T cell receptor (beta chain) turned up once. TCRdb keeps only in-frame clones here, not all; method: immunoSEQ multiplex PCR. Here the sample spans roughly 70,000 clones, around 92% being singletons. Germline V gives CDR1 SGHRS, CDR2 YFSETQ. The CDR3 spans 13 residues. The V end lost 2 bases, the J end lost 6 bases, and 10 bases lay between the germline ends. The sample is drawn from a study of T cell changes during pregnancy in multiple sclerosis. This chain joins TRBV5-1 and TRBJ2-3; D possibly corresponds to TRBD2 (6 bases). The source was peripheral blood, collected in the first trimester of pregnancy. This sequence was found in a female donor with multiple sclerosis, enrolled in a pregnancy study. This chain's CDR3 is CASSLGTLDTQYF. In DNA form, the CDR3 reads TGCGCCAGCAGCTTAGGGACTTTGGATACGCAGTATTTT.